This T cell receptor beta chain was observed in a study of cytomegalovirus exposure and HLA in healthy donors. In the study overall: A previous analysis identified approximately 120 million unique TCR beta sequences derived from around 180 million T cells. Study conclusions and caveats: Later analysis found that TCR beta chains associated with HLA were more clonally expanded than other, equally common chains. It has been reported that TCR beta sequences accurately predicted the HLA-A and HLA-B alleles of most subjects.

Looked up from germline, CDR1 is SGDLS and CDR2 is YYNGEE. This CDR3 contains 19 residues. V shed 4 bases, J shed 1 base, and the junction held 9 bases outside the gene matches. The PCR had 60 Vbeta and 13 Jbeta primers. Method: immunoSEQ multiplex PCR; TCRdb's copy keeps in-frame clones and lacks some. The sample holds fewer than 120,000 clones, approximately 82% seen once. As to this clone: As yet, its antigen is unknown.

The sequenced sample was PBMCs. This sequence joins TRBV9 and TRBJ2-3, with 16 positions matching TRBD2. The clonotype originates from a man under 40 in good health and CMV-seropositive. The DNA for the CDR3 is TGTGCCAGCAGCCCTGGGACTAGCGGGGGGGCCGGGGGCACAGATACGCAGTATTTT. Its translation is CASSPGTSGGAGGTDTQYF.